This T cell receptor (beta chain) originates from a study of cytomegalovirus exposure and HLA in healthy donors. Study summary: Genetic ancestry analysis placed approximately 80% of the 300 to 400 donors that were genotyped in the Caucasian-associated cluster. Overall study results and limits: Analysis was carried out at a later point, and it linked a missense DCLRE1C variant to TCR beta V- and J-gene trimming. Presence/absence comparisons presumed near-even sequencing depth among donors. Later analysis revealed greater clonal expansion in HLA-associated TCR beta chains than in equally common others.

The PCR ran on 60 Vbeta and 13 Jbeta primers. TCRdb keeps only in-frame clones here, not all; method: immunoSEQ multiplex PCR. The sample includes fewer than 80,000 clones, about 75% of them seen just once. Of note for this clone: What it binds is unknown.

The specimen was PBMCs. The source is a man aged 18 to 29 in good health and CMV-seronegative.

Written as DNA, the CDR3 is TGTGCCAGCAGTTTATCGCAGGGTTTTAACTATGGCTACACCTTC. It encodes CASSLSQGFNYGYTF. This chain connects TRBV28 to TRBJ1-2; D is perhaps TRBD1 (5 bases). CDR3 length: 15 amino acids. CDR1 and CDR2 from the germline V gene are MDHEN and SYDVKM. The V end lost 1 base, the J end lost 1 base, and 10 bases lay between the germline ends.